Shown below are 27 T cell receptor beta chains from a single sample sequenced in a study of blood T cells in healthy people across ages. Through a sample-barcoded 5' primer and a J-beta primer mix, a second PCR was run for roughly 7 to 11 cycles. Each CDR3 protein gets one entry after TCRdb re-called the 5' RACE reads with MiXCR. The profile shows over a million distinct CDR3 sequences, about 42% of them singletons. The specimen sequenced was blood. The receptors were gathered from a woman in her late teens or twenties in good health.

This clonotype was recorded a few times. The chain's CDR3 is CASSAQTGGETQYF. Written as DNA, the CDR3 is TGTGCCAGCAGCGCCCAGACTGGGGGAGAGACCCAGTACTTC. The V call is TRBV6-2 or TRBV6-3, the J call TRBJ2-5; D may correspond to TRBD1 or TRBD2 (5 bases each). The CDR3 has 14 residues. In germline, CDR1 is MNHEY, CDR2 SVGEGT. V lost 6 bases and J 4 bases, leaving 15 bases between the germline ends.

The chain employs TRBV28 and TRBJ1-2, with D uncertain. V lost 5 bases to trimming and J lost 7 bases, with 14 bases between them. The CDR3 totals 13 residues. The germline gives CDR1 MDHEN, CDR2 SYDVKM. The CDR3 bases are TGTGCCAGCAGTACAACCCAAGAATCTGGCTACACCTTC. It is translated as CASSTTQESGYTF.

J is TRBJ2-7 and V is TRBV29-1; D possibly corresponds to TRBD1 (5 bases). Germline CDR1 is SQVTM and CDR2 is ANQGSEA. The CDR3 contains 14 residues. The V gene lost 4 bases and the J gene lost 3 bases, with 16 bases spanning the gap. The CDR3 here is CSVVDGKGLYEQYF. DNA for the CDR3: TGCAGCGTTGTTGATGGCAAGGGGCTCTACGAGCAGTACTTC.

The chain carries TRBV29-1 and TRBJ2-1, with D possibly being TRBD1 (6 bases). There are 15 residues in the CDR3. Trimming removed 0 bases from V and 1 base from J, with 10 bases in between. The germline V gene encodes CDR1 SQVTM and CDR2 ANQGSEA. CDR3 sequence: CSVEDPGTSYNEQFF. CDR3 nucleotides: TGCAGCGTTGAAGATCCCGGGACATCCTACAATGAGCAGTTCTTC.

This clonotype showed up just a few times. Here the CDR3 reads CSAAPGLTNYPNEQFF. Written as DNA, the CDR3 is TGCAGTGCTGCCCCTGGGTTAACTAATTATCCGAATGAGCAGTTCTTC. The gene calls are TRBV20-1 and TRBJ2-1; no clear D gene. Trimming took off 5 bases at V and 7 bases at J, with 24 bases between the two ends. The CDR3 extends over 16 amino acids. Germline values: CDR1 DFQATT, CDR2 SNEGSKA (reference sequence).

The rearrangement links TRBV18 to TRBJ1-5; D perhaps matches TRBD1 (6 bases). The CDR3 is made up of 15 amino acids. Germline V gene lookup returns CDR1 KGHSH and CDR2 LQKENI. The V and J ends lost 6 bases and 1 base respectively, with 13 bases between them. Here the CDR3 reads CASSDSGPSNQPQHF. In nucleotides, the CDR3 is TGTGCCAGCTCGGACAGCGGGCCGAGCAATCAGCCCCAGCATTTT.

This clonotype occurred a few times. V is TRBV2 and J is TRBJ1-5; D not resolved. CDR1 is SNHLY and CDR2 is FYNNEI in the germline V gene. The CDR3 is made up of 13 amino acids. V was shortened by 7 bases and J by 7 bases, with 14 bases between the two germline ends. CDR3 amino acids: CASTGESGQPQHF. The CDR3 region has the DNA TGTGCCAGCACCGGCGAGAGCGGACAGCCCCAGCATTTT.

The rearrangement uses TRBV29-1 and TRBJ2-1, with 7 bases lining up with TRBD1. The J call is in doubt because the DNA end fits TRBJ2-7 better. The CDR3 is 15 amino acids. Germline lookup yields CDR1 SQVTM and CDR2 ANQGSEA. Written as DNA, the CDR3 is TGCAGCGTTGAATTAGTGGGACAGAATTACAATGAGCAGTACTTC. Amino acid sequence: CSVELVGQNYNEQYF.

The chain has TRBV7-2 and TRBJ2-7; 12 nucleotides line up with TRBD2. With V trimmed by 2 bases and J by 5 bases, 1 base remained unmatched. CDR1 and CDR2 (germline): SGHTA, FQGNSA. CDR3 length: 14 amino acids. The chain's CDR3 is CASSLLAGGHEQYF. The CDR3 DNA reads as TGTGCCAGCAGCTTACTAGCGGGGGGGCACGAGCAGTACTTC.

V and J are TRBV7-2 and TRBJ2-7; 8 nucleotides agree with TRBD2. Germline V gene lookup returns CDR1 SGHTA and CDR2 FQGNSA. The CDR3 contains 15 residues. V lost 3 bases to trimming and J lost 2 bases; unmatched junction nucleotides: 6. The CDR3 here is CASSFSPGGTYEQYF. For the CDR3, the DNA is TGTGCCAGCAGCTTCAGTCCGGGAGGGACCTACGAGCAGTACTTC.

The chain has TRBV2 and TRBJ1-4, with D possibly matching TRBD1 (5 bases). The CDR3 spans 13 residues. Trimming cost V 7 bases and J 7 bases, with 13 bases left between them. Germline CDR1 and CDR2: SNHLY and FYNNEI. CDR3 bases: TGTGCCAGCAAGAGGGGAGGGACTGAAAAACTGTTTTTT. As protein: CASKRGGTEKLFF.

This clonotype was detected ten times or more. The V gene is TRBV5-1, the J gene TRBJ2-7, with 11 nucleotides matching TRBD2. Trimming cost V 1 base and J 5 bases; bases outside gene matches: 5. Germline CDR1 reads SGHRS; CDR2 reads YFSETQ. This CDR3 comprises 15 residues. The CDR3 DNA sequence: TGCGCCAGCAGCTTGACTAGCGGGGGCCCCCACGAGCAGTACTTC. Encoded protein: CASSLTSGGPHEQYF.

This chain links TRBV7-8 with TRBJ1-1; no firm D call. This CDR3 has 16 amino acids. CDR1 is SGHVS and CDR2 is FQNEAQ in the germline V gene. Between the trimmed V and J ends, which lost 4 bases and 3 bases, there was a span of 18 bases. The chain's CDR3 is CASSSRRITVDTEAFF. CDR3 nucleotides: TGTGCCAGCAGCTCTAGACGAATAACAGTAGACACTGAAGCTTTCTTT.

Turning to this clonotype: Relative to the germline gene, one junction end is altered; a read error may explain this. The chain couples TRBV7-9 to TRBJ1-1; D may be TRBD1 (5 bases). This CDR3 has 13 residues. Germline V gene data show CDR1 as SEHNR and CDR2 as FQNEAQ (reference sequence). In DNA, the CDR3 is TGTGCCAGCACCCAAATCGGGGGTGGTGAAGTTTTCTTT. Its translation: CASTQIGGGEVFF.

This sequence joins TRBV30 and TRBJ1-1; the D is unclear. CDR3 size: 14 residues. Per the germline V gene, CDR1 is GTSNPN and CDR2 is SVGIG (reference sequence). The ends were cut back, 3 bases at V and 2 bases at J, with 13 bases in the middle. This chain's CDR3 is CAWRSMTSNTEAFF. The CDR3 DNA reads TGTGCCTGGAGATCGATGACGTCTAACACTGAAGCTTTCTTT.

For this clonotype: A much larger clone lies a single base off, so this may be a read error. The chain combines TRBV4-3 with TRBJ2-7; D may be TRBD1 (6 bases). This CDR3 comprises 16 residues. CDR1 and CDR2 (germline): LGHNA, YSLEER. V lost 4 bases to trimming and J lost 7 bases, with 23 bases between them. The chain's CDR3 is CASSRLQGTGRNEQYF. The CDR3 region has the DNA TGCGCCAGCAGCCGGTTACAGGGTACGGGTAGGAATGAGCAGTACTTC.

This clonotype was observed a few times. The CDR3 is CASSPGIHGSGYTF. In DNA, the CDR3 is TGTGCCAGCAGTCCCGGGATTCACGGAAGCGGCTACACCTTC. The rearrangement uses TRBV12-3 or TRBV12-4 and TRBJ1-2, with D hard to call. V was shortened by 5 bases and J by 8 bases, with 18 bases between the two germline ends. This CDR3 has 14 amino acids.

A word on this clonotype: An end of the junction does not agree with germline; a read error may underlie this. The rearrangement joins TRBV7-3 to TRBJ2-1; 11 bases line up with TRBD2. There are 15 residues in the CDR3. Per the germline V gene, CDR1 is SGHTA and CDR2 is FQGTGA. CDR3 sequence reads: CASSLTSGIYNEQIF. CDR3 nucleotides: TGTGCCAGCAGCTTGACTAGCGGGATTTACAATGAGCAGATCTTC.

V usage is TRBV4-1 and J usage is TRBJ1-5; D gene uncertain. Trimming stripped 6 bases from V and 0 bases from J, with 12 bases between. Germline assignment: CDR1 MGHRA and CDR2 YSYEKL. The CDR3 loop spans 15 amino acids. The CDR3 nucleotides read TGCGCCAGCAGACATAGTGCGGATAGCAATCAGCCCCAGCATTTT. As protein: CASRHSADSNQPQHF.

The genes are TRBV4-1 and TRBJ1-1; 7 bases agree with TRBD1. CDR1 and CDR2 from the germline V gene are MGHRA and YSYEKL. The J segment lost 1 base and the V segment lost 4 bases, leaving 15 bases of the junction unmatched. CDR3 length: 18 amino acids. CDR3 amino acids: CASSLERTQGGENTEAFF. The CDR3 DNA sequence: TGCGCCAGCAGCCTAGAGCGGACTCAGGGGGGAGAGAACACTGAAGCTTTCTTT.

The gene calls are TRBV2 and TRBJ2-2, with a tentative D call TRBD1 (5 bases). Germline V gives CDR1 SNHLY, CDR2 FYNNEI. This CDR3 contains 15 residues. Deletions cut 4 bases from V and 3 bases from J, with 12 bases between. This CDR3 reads CASSGLGRDTGELFF. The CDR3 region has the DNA TGTGCCAGCAGTGGATTGGGCAGGGACACCGGGGAGCTGTTTTTT.

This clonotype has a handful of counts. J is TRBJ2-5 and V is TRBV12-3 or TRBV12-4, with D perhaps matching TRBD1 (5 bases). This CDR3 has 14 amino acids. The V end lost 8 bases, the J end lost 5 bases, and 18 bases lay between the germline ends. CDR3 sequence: CASCVGAGWETQYF. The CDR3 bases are TGTGCCAGCTGCGTAGGGGCCGGTTGGGAGACCCAGTACTTC.

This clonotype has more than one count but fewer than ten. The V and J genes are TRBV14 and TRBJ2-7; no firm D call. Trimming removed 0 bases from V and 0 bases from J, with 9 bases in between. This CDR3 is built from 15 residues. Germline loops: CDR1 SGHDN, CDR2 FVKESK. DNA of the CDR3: TGTGCCAGCAGCCAAGAAGACGGAAACTCCTACGAGCAGTACTTC. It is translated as CASSQEDGNSYEQYF.

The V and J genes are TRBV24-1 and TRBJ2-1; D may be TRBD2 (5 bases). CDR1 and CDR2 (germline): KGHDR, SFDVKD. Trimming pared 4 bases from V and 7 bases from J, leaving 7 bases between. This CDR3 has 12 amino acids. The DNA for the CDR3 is TGTGCCACCAGTGAAAGCGGAAATGAGCAGTTCTTC. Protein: CATSESGNEQFF.

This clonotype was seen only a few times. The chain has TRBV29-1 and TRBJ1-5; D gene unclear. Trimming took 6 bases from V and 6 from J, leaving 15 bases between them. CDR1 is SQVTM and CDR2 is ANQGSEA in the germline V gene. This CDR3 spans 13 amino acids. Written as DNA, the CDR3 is TGCAGCGTCGCGACCGGACCAGGTCAGCCCCAGCATTTT. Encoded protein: CSVATGPGQPQHF. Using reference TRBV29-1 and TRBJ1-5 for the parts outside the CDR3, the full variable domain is SAVISQKPSRDICQRGTSLTIQCQVDSQVTMMFWYRQQPGQSLTLIATANQGSEATYESGFVIDKFPISRPNLTFSTLTVSNMSPEDSSIYLCSVATGPGQPQHFGDGTRLSIL.

This CDR3 is CASRKKAAYGYTF. Written as DNA, the CDR3 is TGTGCCAGCCGTAAAAAGGCAGCCTATGGCTACACCTTC. V gene TRBV6-5 combines with J gene TRBJ1-2; D unclear. CDR1 is MNHEY, CDR2 SVGAGI, per germline. This CDR3 region has 13 residues. Trimming stripped 8 bases from V and 4 bases from J, with 14 bases between.

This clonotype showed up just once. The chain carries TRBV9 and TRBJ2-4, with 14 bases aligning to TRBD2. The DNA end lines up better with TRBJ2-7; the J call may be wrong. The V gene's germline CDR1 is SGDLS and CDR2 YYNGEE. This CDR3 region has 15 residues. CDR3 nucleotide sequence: TGTGCCAGCAGCGTGGGACTAGCGGGAGTAGGCGAGCAGTACTTC. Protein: CASSVGLAGVGEQYF.